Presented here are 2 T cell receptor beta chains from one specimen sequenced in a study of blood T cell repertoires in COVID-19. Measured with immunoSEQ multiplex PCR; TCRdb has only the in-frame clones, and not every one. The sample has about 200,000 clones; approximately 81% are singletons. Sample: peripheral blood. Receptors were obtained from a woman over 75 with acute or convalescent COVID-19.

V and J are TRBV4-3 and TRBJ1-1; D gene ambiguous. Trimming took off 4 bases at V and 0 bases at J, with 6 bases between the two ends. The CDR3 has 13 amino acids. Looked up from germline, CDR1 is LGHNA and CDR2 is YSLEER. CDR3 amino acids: CASSLQMNTEAFF. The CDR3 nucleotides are TGCGCCAGCAGCCTCCAGATGAACACTGAAGCTTTCTTT.

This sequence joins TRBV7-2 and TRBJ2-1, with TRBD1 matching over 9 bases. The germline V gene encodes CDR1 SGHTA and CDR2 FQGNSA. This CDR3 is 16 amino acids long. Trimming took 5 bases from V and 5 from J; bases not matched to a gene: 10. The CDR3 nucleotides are TGTGCCAGCAGCCATATTGGGACAGGGAGGAACAATGAGCAGTTCTTC. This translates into CASSHIGTGRNNEQFF.